The 17 T cell receptor beta chains reported below all come from one sample, sequenced in a study of beta chain features in type 1 diabetes. General study findings and limits: A moderate, significant TCRB CDR3 shortening appeared in type 1 diabetes across four CD4+ subsets.

No cognate antigen is known for these TCRs. Reverse transcribing all isolated RNA meant expressed TCRB transcripts were sequenced. Assay used: immunoSEQ multiplex PCR; TCRdb lists only in-frame clones, some missing. The sample contains some 250,000 clones, approximately 14% of which appear only once. The sequenced sample consisted of naive CD4+ T cells from blood. These receptors came from a man aged 30-40 years with type 1 diabetes.

The chain employs TRBV7-9 and TRBJ2-2; D is ambiguous. CDR3 length: 13 amino acids. Germline V gene data show CDR1 as SEHNR and CDR2 as FQNEAQ (reference sequence). With 2 bases removed from V and 4 bases from J, the gap between germline ends came to 5 bases. CDR3 coding DNA: TGTGCCAGCAGCTTATCGGGCACCGGGGAGCTGTTTTTT. It is translated as CASSLSGTGELFF.

The rearrangement uses TRBV7-9 and TRBJ2-3, with D tentatively TRBD2 (5 bases). There are 15 residues in the CDR3. The V end lost 4 bases, the J end lost 3 bases, and 14 bases lay between the germline ends. The V gene's germline CDR1 is SEHNR and CDR2 FQNEAQ (reference sequence). Written as DNA, the CDR3 is TGTGCCAGCAGCTCCCCCAGTGGCGGGACAGATACGCAGTATTTT. Translation: CASSSPSGGTDTQYF.

The table lists this clone with a few counts. V gene TRBV28 combines with J gene TRBJ2-3; TRBD2 matches 14 bases. The CDR3 runs to 19 residues. CDR1 MDHEN and CDR2 SYDVKM come from the germline V gene. After removal of 2 bases from V and 5 bases from J, the junction contained 12 bases not matched to a gene. DNA of the CDR3: TGTGCCAGCAGTTTAGCGGGGGCCGGGACTAGCGGGAGAAGAGATACGCAGTATTTT. Amino acid sequence: CASSLAGAGTSGRRDTQYF.

CDR3 region: CSVETGKNTEAFF. For the CDR3, the DNA is TGCAGCGTTGAGACAGGGAAGAACACTGAAGCTTTCTTT. This rearrangement joins TRBV29-1 to TRBJ1-1; 7 bases map to TRBD1. Germline-derived CDR1 and CDR2 are SQVTM and ANQGSEA. The CDR3 loop spans 13 amino acids. The junction had 2 bases not matched to a gene; V was cut back by 3 bases and J by 1 base.

The sample holds a few counts of this clone. The genes are TRBV7-9 and TRBJ2-6, with 7 bases identical to TRBD1. The CDR3 contains 15 residues. Germline V lookup: CDR1 SEHNR, CDR2 FQNEAQ (reference sequence). Losses at the gene ends were 4 bases for V and 13 bases for J; bases not matched to a gene: 13. CDR3 region: CASSSTFGQALVLTF. CDR3 in DNA: TGTGCCAGCAGCTCAACCTTCGGACAGGCCTTAGTCCTGACTTTC.

V gene TRBV18 combines with J gene TRBJ1-5; D unclear. Trimming pared 4 bases from V and 6 bases from J, leaving 10 bases between. Germline V gene data show CDR1 as KGHSH and CDR2 as LQKENI. The length of the CDR3 is 13 residues. As DNA, the CDR3 is TGTGCCAGCTCACTGAGTGAGGGTCAGCCCCAGCATTTT. This codes for CASSLSEGQPQHF.

This clone was counted only a few times. This rearrangement joins TRBV30 to TRBJ2-2, with D possibly TRBD2 on 6 matching bases. Germline assignment: CDR1 GTSNPN and CDR2 SVGIG (reference sequence). The CDR3 contains 14 residues. V gave up 2 bases and J gave up 5 bases, with 12 bases separating them. The CDR3 DNA follows: TGTGCCTGGAGTCGACTAGAAGGTACCGGGGAGCTGTTTTTT. Protein product: CAWSRLEGTGELFF.

This clone was seen a handful of times. CDR3 protein: CASSFVEGVQETQYF. The CDR3 region has the DNA TGTGCCAGCAGCTTTGTAGAAGGGGTTCAAGAGACCCAGTACTTC. V gene TRBV5-4 combines with J gene TRBJ2-5; tentatively, D is TRBD1 (5 bases). The CDR3 runs to 15 residues. V was pared by 2 bases and J by 2 bases, with 13 bases between. Per the germline V gene, CDR1 is SGHNT and CDR2 is YYREEE (reference sequence).

V gene TRBV29-1 combines with J gene TRBJ2-3; possible D gene TRBD1, 6 bases. Germline V CDR1 and CDR2: SQVTM, ANQGSEA. The V and J ends lost 6 bases and 2 bases respectively, with 9 bases between them. There are 12 residues in the CDR3. CDR3 protein: CSVRDNTDTQYF. The CDR3 DNA follows: TGCAGCGTGAGGGACAACACAGATACGCAGTATTTT.

This chain connects TRBV5-1 to TRBJ2-7, with 13 bases that match TRBD2. CDR3 length equals 15 residues. V shed 4 bases, J shed 0 bases, and the junction held 1 base outside the gene matches. The germline gives CDR1 SGHRS, CDR2 YFSETQ. CDR3 in DNA: TGCGCCAGCAGCAGGACTAGCGGGGGCTCCTACGAGCAGTACTTC. As protein: CASSRTSGGSYEQYF.

This clone was recorded a few times. This sequence joins TRBV20-1 and TRBJ2-7; 11 nucleotides match TRBD2. This CDR3 is 11 amino acids long. After removal of 6 bases from V and 13 bases from J, the junction contained 8 bases not matched to a gene. In germline, CDR1 is DFQATT, CDR2 SNEGSKA (reference sequence). CDR3 coding DNA: TGCAGTGCCCAATTAGCGGGGGGGCACTACTTC. Protein: CSAQLAGGHYF.

CDR3 sequence: CASSETLQGRKLFF. CDR3 sequence (DNA): TGTGCCAGCAGTGAAACTTTGCAGGGGCGGAAACTGTTTTTT. The chain uses TRBV2 and TRBJ1-4; D perhaps matches TRBD1 (6 bases). Trimming took off 2 bases at V and 11 bases at J, with 15 bases between the two ends. The CDR3 runs to 14 residues. Germline lookup yields CDR1 SNHLY and CDR2 FYNNEI.

The J gene is TRBJ2-2, the V gene TRBV5-1, with TRBD1 identical over 7 bases. The CDR3 covers 15 residues. Germline V gene data show CDR1 as SGHRS and CDR2 as YFSETQ. Trimming removed 2 bases from V and 4 bases from J; junction bases left unmatched: 5. CDR3 amino acids: CASSLGGAGTGELFF. In nucleotides, the CDR3 is TGCGCCAGCAGCTTAGGGGGCGCGGGCACCGGGGAGCTGTTTTTT.

V is TRBV11-2 and J is TRBJ2-1; tentatively, D is TRBD2 (5 bases). The V gene's germline CDR1 is SGHAT and CDR2 FQNNGV. This CDR3 contains 12 residues. The ends were cut back, 2 bases at V and 8 bases at J, with 7 bases in the middle. The CDR3: CASSLSRDEQFF. The DNA for the CDR3 is TGTGCCAGCAGCTTATCGCGGGATGAGCAGTTCTTC. Drawing the rest from reference TRBV11-2 and TRBJ2-1, the complete variable domain is EAGVAQSPRYKIIEKRQSVAFWCNPISGHATLYWYQQILGQGPKLLIQFQNNGVVDDSQLPKDRFSAERLKGVDSTLKIQPAKLEDSAVYLCASSLSRDEQFFGPGTRLTVL.

This clone was detected a few times. V usage is TRBV4-1 and J usage is TRBJ1-1; TRBD1 agrees at 9 bases. CDR1 is MGHRA, CDR2 YSYEKL, per germline. The V segment lost 0 bases and the J segment 5 bases; nucleotides outside the gene matches: 7. This CDR3 is built from 16 residues. This CDR3 is CASSQDPGTGRTEAFF. CDR3 DNA sequence: TGCGCCAGCAGCCAAGACCCGGGGACAGGGAGGACTGAAGCTTTCTTT.

The CDR3 loop is CASSSKLAGGPVGETQYF. CDR3 sequence (DNA): TGCGCCAGCAGCAGCAAACTAGCGGGAGGGCCGGTCGGTGAGACCCAGTACTTC. The chain employs TRBV5-1 and TRBJ2-5; 13 bases agree with TRBD2. Germline CDR1 SGHRS, CDR2 YFSETQ. CDR3 length: 18 residues. The trim removed 4 bases at V and 5 bases at J, leaving 14 bases unmatched.

The J gene is TRBJ2-1, the V gene TRBV5-1, with 9 positions matching TRBD1. V gave up 2 bases and J gave up 9 bases; unmatched junction bases: 6. Germline V gene sequence: CDR1 SGHRS, CDR2 YFSETQ. The CDR3 length is 14 residues. The CDR3: CASSFRTGVGEQFF. CDR3 nucleotides: TGCGCCAGCAGCTTTAGGACAGGGGTTGGTGAGCAGTTCTTC.